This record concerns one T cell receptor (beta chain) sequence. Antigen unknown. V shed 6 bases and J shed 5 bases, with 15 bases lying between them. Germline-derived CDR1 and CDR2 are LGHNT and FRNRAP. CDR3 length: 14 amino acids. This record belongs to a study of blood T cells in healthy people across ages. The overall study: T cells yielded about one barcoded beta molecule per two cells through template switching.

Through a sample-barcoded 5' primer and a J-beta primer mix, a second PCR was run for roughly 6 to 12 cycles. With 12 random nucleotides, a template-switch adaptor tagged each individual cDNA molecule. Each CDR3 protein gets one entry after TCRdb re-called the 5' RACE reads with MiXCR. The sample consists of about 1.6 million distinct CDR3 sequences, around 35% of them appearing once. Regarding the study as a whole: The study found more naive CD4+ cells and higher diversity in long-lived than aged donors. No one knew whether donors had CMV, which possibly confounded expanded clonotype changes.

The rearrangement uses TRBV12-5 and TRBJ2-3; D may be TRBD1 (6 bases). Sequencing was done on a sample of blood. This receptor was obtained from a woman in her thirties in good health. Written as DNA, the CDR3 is TGTGCTAGTGGCTTATGGGGGCCAGAAGATACGCAGTATTTT. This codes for CASGLWGPEDTQYF.